Only one count was recorded for the clone carrying this T cell receptor (beta chain). Sequenced by immunoSEQ multiplex PCR; TCRdb stores in-frame clones only, minus some. Here the sample spans roughly 7,800 clones, about 86% being singletons. These data belong to a study of blood T cell repertoires in COVID-19. In the study overall: The United States, Italy and Spain provided the acute and convalescent COVID-19 samples. Nucleic acid was either cDNA or gDNA, and it came from T cells, B-cell-depleted T cells, or PBMCs.

Input material: peripheral blood. The source of this sequence is a woman between 50 and 59 years old with active or convalescent COVID-19.

CDR3 sequence reads: CSVAPGGSGNTIYF. DNA for the CDR3: TGCAGCGTTGCGCCAGGGGGCTCTGGAAACACCATATATTTT. This chain connects TRBV29-1 to TRBJ1-3; TRBD1 agrees at 7 bases. CDR3 length: 14 amino acids. V was pared by 4 bases and J by 0 bases, with 3 bases of the junction left unmatched. The germline gives CDR1 SQVTM, CDR2 ANQGSEA.